Described below is a single TCR beta chain sequence and its context. What it binds is not known. V was clipped by 0 bases and J by 1 base, with 8 bases between them. This CDR3 is built from 14 residues. Germline V gives CDR1 SGDLS, CDR2 YYNGEE. This entry comes from a study of OX40 agonist ivuxolimab in advanced cancers. Overall study context: An agonistic anti-OX40 (CD134) antibody, ivuxolimab, was used to treat the patients.

Study results and caveats: Some of the lowest clonal expansion was seen in partial responders at 0.1-3.0 mg/kg. CD4+ and CD8+ blood T cells expanded clonally by week 6 at 0.1 to 3.0 mg/kg.

Measured with immunoSEQ multiplex PCR; TCRdb has only the in-frame clones, and not every one. The table includes 30,000 to 45,000 clones, approximately 90% detected once. The chain couples TRBV9 to TRBJ2-7; D not certain. The TCR sequence derives from an adult with an advanced solid tumor such as melanoma, head and neck, liver or kidney cancer. The sample was CD4+ or CD8+ T cells sorted from blood, taken in a trial of the OX40 agonist ivuxolimab. CDR3: CASSVDDGSYEQYF. The CDR3, as DNA: TGTGCCAGCAGCGTAGATGACGGTTCCTACGAGCAGTACTTC.